This T cell receptor (beta chain) was sequenced during a study of blood T cell repertoires in COVID-19. The CDR3 has 18 residues. The germline V gene has CDR1 SEHNR and CDR2 FQNEAQ (reference sequence). The V gene end was trimmed by 4 bases and the J gene end by 2 bases; junction bases not matched to a gene: 9. This clone was recorded only once. TCRdb's table, derived via immunoSEQ multiplex PCR, lists solely in-frame clones and lacks some. Of around 180,000 clones listed, about 87% are singletons. Sequencing was performed on peripheral blood. This TCR came from a man aged 55 to 70 with acute or convalescent COVID-19. V usage is TRBV7-9 and J usage is TRBJ2-6; TRBD1 agrees at 9 bases. CDR3 sequence reads: CASSSANRGHPGANVLTF. CDR3 DNA sequence: TGTGCCAGCAGCTCCGCGAACAGGGGGCATCCTGGGGCCAACGTCCTGACTTTC.